The rows below give T cell receptor beta chains drawn from one sample of a study of T cells in Graves' hyperthyroidism and ophthalmopathy. TCRdb re-called the multiplex PCR reads with MiXCR, one entry per CDR3 protein. Of 40,000 to 60,000 distinct CDR3 sequences detected, roughly 51% appear once; the ten largest clones hold 34%. Sequencing input: peripheral blood or thyroid tissue (not recorded which). The receptors originated from a man between 18 and 35 years old with Graves' hyperthyroidism. CDR3s include the opening cysteine and the closing phenylalanine or tryptophan. D genes are given only for firm matches. Size is stated for part of the rows, as once, few or many counts, or as a class when the clone is expanded.

d_call: NA
clone_size: NA
v_call: TRBV4-1
cdr3_length: 21
j_call: TRBJ2-5
cdr3_aa: CASSQMETGNSPLHFGNGEYF
cdr3_nt: NA

d_call: TRBD1
clone_size: NA
v_call: TRBV7-8
cdr3_length: 15
j_call: TRBJ1-6
cdr3_aa: CASSPPTGTDSPLHF
cdr3_nt: TGTGCCAGCTCACCACCGACAGGGACAGATTCACCCCTCCACTTT

d_call: TRBD1
clone_size: many
v_call: TRBV6-5
cdr3_length: 14
j_call: TRBJ1-5
cdr3_aa: CASSPGGQAQPQHF
cdr3_nt: TGTGCCAGCAGCCCAGGGGGCCAGGCCCAGCCCCAGCATTTT

d_call: TRBD1
clone_size: NA
v_call: TRBV7-2
cdr3_length: 13
j_call: TRBJ2-2
cdr3_aa: CAGLQGATGELFF
cdr3_nt: TGTGCCGGACTGCAGGGGGCAACCGGGGAGCTGTTTTTT

d_call: NA
clone_size: NA
v_call: TRBV2
cdr3_length: 15
j_call: TRBJ1-4
cdr3_aa: CASSDGSATNEKLFF
cdr3_nt: TGTGCCAGCAGTGATGGTAGTGCAACTAATGAAAAACTGTTTTTT

d_call: NA
clone_size: many
v_call: TRBV9
cdr3_length: 12
j_call: TRBJ1-1
cdr3_aa: CASSGSNTEAFF
cdr3_nt: TGTGCCAGCAGCGGCTCCAACACTGAAGCTTTCTTT

d_call: NA
clone_size: many
v_call: TRBV5-1
cdr3_length: 14
j_call: TRBJ2-7
cdr3_aa: CASTRDTPGYEQYF
cdr3_nt: TGCGCCAGCACTCGGGACACACCTGGCTACGAGCAGTACTTC

d_call: TRBD2
clone_size: many
v_call: TRBV27
cdr3_length: 17
j_call: TRBJ2-5
cdr3_aa: CASSPHPGGNNIETQYF
cdr3_nt: TGTGCCAGCAGTCCCCATCCGGGGGGGAACAACATAGAGACCCAGTACTTC

d_call: NA
clone_size: medium-sized
v_call: TRBV7-8
cdr3_length: 14
j_call: TRBJ1-1
cdr3_aa: CASSVDRVNTEAFF
cdr3_nt: TGTGCCAGCAGCGTGGACAGAGTTAACACTGAAGCTTTCTTT

d_call: TRBD2
clone_size: many
v_call: TRBV20-1
cdr3_length: 15
j_call: TRBJ2-3
cdr3_aa: CSAGRTSGSGDTQYF
cdr3_nt: TGCAGTGCCGGAAGGACTAGCGGGAGCGGCGATACGCAGTATTTT

d_call: TRBD2
clone_size: many
v_call: TRBV6-2/TRBV6-3
cdr3_length: 19
j_call: TRBJ2-7
cdr3_aa: CASSYPSAVRGDYSYEQYF
cdr3_nt: TGTGCCAGCAGTTATCCGTCGGCCGTACGGGGGGACTACTCCTACGAGCAGTACTTC

d_call: TRBD2
clone_size: medium-sized
v_call: TRBV20-1
cdr3_length: 15
j_call: TRBJ2-7
cdr3_aa: CSASGGLAGAYEQYF
cdr3_nt: TGCAGTGCTAGCGGTGGACTAGCGGGGGCCTACGAGCAGTACTTC

d_call: NA
clone_size: NA
v_call: TRBV7-9
cdr3_length: 13
j_call: TRBJ1-2
cdr3_aa: CASSRGQGYGYTF
cdr3_nt: TGTGCCAGCAGCCGGGGACAAGGCTATGGCTACACCTTC

d_call: TRBD1
clone_size: once
v_call: TRBV19
cdr3_length: 13
j_call: TRBJ1-1
cdr3_aa: CASSIRQGGHAFF
cdr3_nt: TGTGCCAGTAGTATTCGACAGGGCGGGCATGCTTTCTTT

d_call: TRBD1
clone_size: many
v_call: TRBV5-4
cdr3_length: 15
j_call: TRBJ1-4
cdr3_aa: CASSTNRGLNEKLFF
cdr3_nt: TGTGCCAGCAGCACCAACAGGGGGCTGAATGAAAAACTGTTTTTT

d_call: TRBD1
clone_size: many
v_call: TRBV5-6
cdr3_length: 18
j_call: TRBJ1-4
cdr3_aa: CASSLAAGGAGVSGKLFF
cdr3_nt: TGTGCCAGCAGCTTGGCGGCAGGGGGTGCGGGGGTATCCGGAAAACTGTTTTTT

d_call: TRBD1
clone_size: many
v_call: TRBV5-8
cdr3_length: 16
j_call: TRBJ1-2
cdr3_aa: CASSYRDSQRWDGYTF
cdr3_nt: TGTGCCAGCAGCTACCGGGACAGCCAACGTTGGGATGGCTACACCTTC